This T cell receptor (beta chain) is from a study of cytomegalovirus exposure and HLA in healthy donors. Overall study findings and caveats: Researchers counted around 170 TCR beta chains as cytomegalovirus-associated. The likely origin of a cluster of highly shared sequence variants was a sequencing artifact.

PCR used 60 Vbeta primers and 13 Jbeta primers. TCRdb keeps only in-frame clones here, not all; method: immunoSEQ multiplex PCR. Among more than 150,000 clones listed, roughly 80% were seen once. CDR3 length: 13 amino acids. Germline lookup yields CDR1 SGHNT and CDR2 YYREEE (reference sequence). Deletions cut 3 bases from V and 7 bases from J, with 13 bases between. Details on this clone: Its specificity is not known.

Unrecorded immune exposures were likely, despite nominal health at sampling. Sequenced: PBMCs. This TCR came from a boy between 2 and 15 years old in good health and CMV-seronegative. The rearrangement links TRBV5-4 to TRBJ1-1, with a tentative D call TRBD1 (5 bases). CDR3 coding DNA: TGTGCCAGCAGCTGGGACGGAGGGATTGAAGCTTTCTTT. Encoded protein: CASSWDGGIEAFF.